The next 17 T cell receptor beta chains were all read from a single sample in a study of blood T cell repertoires in COVID-19. Sequencing used immunoSEQ multiplex PCR; TCRdb keeps in-frame clones, though not all of them. This table has about 360,000 clones, roughly 87% appearing once. The sequenced sample consisted of PBMCs or T cells enriched from blood (not recorded which). These receptors came from a woman aged 40 to 49 with acute COVID-19.

The gene calls are TRBV5-1 and TRBJ1-1; D might be TRBD1 (5 bases). Trimming took 1 base from V and 4 from J, leaving 17 bases between them. The CDR3 spans 16 residues. Germline V gives CDR1 SGHRS, CDR2 YFSETQ. CDR3 amino acids: CASSLRAIGASTEAFF. The CDR3 DNA is TGCGCCAGCAGCTTGAGGGCTATAGGGGCATCCACTGAAGCTTTCTTT.

The chain uses TRBV9 and TRBJ2-7; 8 positions agree with TRBD1. The CDR3 has 15 residues. Trimming removed 0 bases from V and 2 bases from J; junction bases left unmatched: 4. The V gene's germline CDR1 is SGDLS and CDR2 YYNGEE. The CDR3 nucleotides read TGTGCCAGCAGCGTAGATGTGACAGGGGCCTACGAGCAGTACTTC. Protein sequence: CASSVDVTGAYEQYF.

The J gene is TRBJ1-3, the V gene TRBV6-5, with D possibly TRBD1 on 5 matching bases. This CDR3 has 13 residues. Trimming removed 3 bases at V and 5 bases at J, with 8 bases between. In germline, CDR1 is MNHEY, CDR2 SVGAGI. CDR3 protein: CASSYGGRNTIYF. The CDR3 DNA is TGTGCCAGCAGTTATGGGGGGAGAAACACCATATATTTT.

The chain joins TRBV5-4 to TRBJ2-1; D perhaps matches TRBD1 (5 bases). CDR1 is SGHNT and CDR2 is YYREEE in the germline V gene (reference sequence). V lost 0 bases, J lost 9 bases, and 10 bases lay in between. The CDR3 has 13 amino acids. In DNA form, the CDR3 reads TGTGCCAGCAGCTTGGCAGGGTTAGGTGAGCAGTTCTTC. The encoded protein is CASSLAGLGEQFF.

This clone has only a few counts. The gene calls are TRBV6-1 and TRBJ1-2; TRBD1 matches 7 bases. The trim removed 3 bases at V and 3 bases at J, leaving 7 bases unmatched. The CDR3 runs 15 residues. From germline, CDR1 is MNHNS and CDR2 SASEGT. The CDR3 spells CASSDRDRPYYGYTF. CDR3 bases: TGTGCCAGCAGTGACCGGGACAGACCATACTATGGCTACACCTTC.

CDR3 DNA sequence: TGCGCCAGCAGCCATATAGGGGTTAGCTCCTACAATGAGCAGTTCTTC. It translates to CASSHIGVSSYNEQFF. This chain uses TRBV4-1 with TRBJ2-1; D possibly corresponds to TRBD1 (5 bases). CDR3 length: 16 residues. Deletions cut 3 bases from V and 0 bases from J, with 12 bases between. Germline V gives CDR1 MGHRA, CDR2 YSYEKL.

The V and J genes are TRBV7-6 and TRBJ2-7, with 7 bases aligning to TRBD1. This CDR3 comprises 15 residues. V dropped 1 base and J dropped 6; count of bases not matched to a gene: 9. Germline V CDR1 and CDR2: SGHVS, FNYEAQ. The CDR3 is CASSLVRDRVGEQYF. The DNA of the CDR3 is TGTGCCAGCAGCTTAGTCCGAGACAGGGTAGGCGAGCAGTACTTC.

The chain uses TRBV29-1 and TRBJ2-7; 8 bases are shared with TRBD1. The CDR3 contains 13 residues. CDR1 and CDR2 (germline): SQVTM, ANQGSEA. V lost 7 bases to trimming and J lost 5 bases; unmatched junction nucleotides: 10. CDR3 in DNA: TGCAGCGCCCCCGTAGGACAGGGAGACGAGCAGTACTTC. As protein: CSAPVGQGDEQYF.

This chain connects TRBV12-3 or TRBV12-4 to TRBJ2-7; 9 bases are shared with TRBD1. The CDR3 covers 13 residues. V was pared by 6 bases and J by 6 bases, with 6 bases of the junction left unmatched. CDR3 sequence: CASSHTGGREQYF. In DNA form, the CDR3 reads TGTGCCAGCAGCCATACAGGGGGCCGCGAGCAGTACTTC.

This chain connects TRBV9 to TRBJ2-1; possibly TRBD2 for D (6 bases). Trimming removed 3 bases from V and 0 bases from J, with 10 bases in between. Germline-derived CDR1 and CDR2 are SGDLS and YYNGEE. This CDR3 comprises 15 residues. CDR3 sequence: CASSEGLASYNEQFF. CDR3 in DNA: TGTGCCAGCAGCGAGGGACTGGCCTCCTACAATGAGCAGTTCTTC. Complete variable domain (other parts from reference TRBV9 and TRBJ2-1): DSGVTQTPKHLITATGQRVTLRCSPRSGDLSVYWYQQSLDQGLQFLIQYYNGEERAKGNILERFSAQQFPDLHSELNLSSLELGDSALYFCASSEGLASYNEQFFGPGTRLTVL.

The chain joins TRBV6-5 to TRBJ1-5, with D unresolved. Germline loops: CDR1 MNHEY, CDR2 SVGAGI. Between the trimmed V and J ends, which lost 3 bases and 0 bases, there was a span of 12 bases. This CDR3 comprises 16 residues. The CDR3 DNA follows: TGTGCCAGCAGTTATTCGGCCGGGGATAGCAATCAGCCCCAGCATTTT. It specifies CASSYSAGDSNQPQHF.

The rearrangement joins TRBV19 to TRBJ2-6; TRBD2 matches 10 bases. The CDR3 runs 19 residues. Trimming at V came to 5 bases and at J to 0 bases, leaving 10 bases not matched to a gene. Germline V gives CDR1 LNHDA, CDR2 SQIVND (reference sequence). CDR3 amino acids: CASSSDSGGLYSGANVLTF. The CDR3 DNA follows: TGTGCCAGTAGTTCCGATAGCGGGGGGCTTTACTCTGGGGCCAACGTCCTGACTTTC.

The V and J genes are TRBV4-1 and TRBJ2-7, with 9 bases fitting TRBD2. Per the germline V gene, CDR1 is MGHRA and CDR2 is YSYEKL. The CDR3 spans 14 residues. J gave up 4 bases and V 1 base, and 2 bases lay outside the gene matches. The CDR3 protein is CASSQVAGEYEQYF. The CDR3 nucleotides are TGCGCCAGCAGCCAAGTAGCGGGGGAGTACGAGCAGTACTTC.

The V and J genes are TRBV7-9 and TRBJ1-6; D gene uncertain. Germline V gene data show CDR1 as SEHNR and CDR2 as FQNEAQ (reference sequence). The CDR3 is 13 residues long. V lost 7 bases and J 6 bases, leaving 10 bases between the germline ends. This chain's CDR3 is CASTPMFNSPLHF. For the CDR3, the DNA is TGTGCCAGCACCCCAATGTTTAATTCACCCCTCCACTTT.

V is TRBV18 and J is TRBJ2-1, with 7 bases aligning to TRBD1. This CDR3 has 14 amino acids. Germline V gives CDR1 KGHSH, CDR2 LQKENI. Trimming took 4 bases from V and 8 from J; bases not matched to a gene: 8. The CDR3 sequence: CASSLRDSVHEQFF. The DNA for the CDR3 is TGTGCCAGCTCACTCCGGGACAGTGTCCATGAGCAGTTCTTC.

This chain links TRBV10-1 with TRBJ1-1, with D tentatively TRBD1 (5 bases). CDR1 and CDR2 from the germline V gene are WNHNN and SYGVQD (reference sequence). The V and J ends lost 8 bases and 11 bases respectively, with 6 bases between them. The CDR3 runs 8 residues. The CDR3 DNA reads TGCGCCAGCGGGGGGGCTTTCTTT. It codes for CASGGAFF.

This chain uses TRBV6-5 with TRBJ1-2; 7 bases map to TRBD1. From germline, CDR1 is MNHEY and CDR2 SVGAGI. The junction had 4 bases not matched to a gene; V was cut back by 6 bases and J by 3 bases. CDR3 length equals 13 residues. CDR3 residues: CASSRDRDYGYTF. The CDR3 nucleotides are TGTGCCAGCAGCAGAGACAGGGACTATGGCTACACCTTC.